This is a list of T cell receptor beta chains from one sample in a study of T cells in Graves' hyperthyroidism and ophthalmopathy. One entry per CDR3 protein, called by TCRdb with MiXCR from the multiplex PCR reads. Of nearly 600,000 distinct CDR3 sequences in the sample, about 15% were seen once. The material sequenced was blood. The receptor set was obtained from a woman aged 30 to 39 with Graves' hyperthyroidism that later progressed to Graves' ophthalmopathy. The CDR3 runs from the conserved cysteine through the conserved F or W. A D gene is named only where the DNA matches it firmly. The size of a clone is reported for some rows only, either as once, few or many, or as a class for expanded clones.

d_call: -; j_call: TRBJ2-3; clone_size: many; v_call: TRBV5-1; cdr3_nt: TGCGCCAGCAGCCCCCGCGCGGTAGGAACAGATACGCAGTATTTT; cdr3_aa: CASSPRAVGTDTQYF
d_call: -; j_call: TRBJ2-1; clone_size: -; v_call: TRBV6-2/TRBV6-3; cdr3_nt: TGTGCCAGCAGAAAGGTCTCCTACGATGAGCAGTTCTTC; cdr3_aa: CASRKVSYDEQFF
d_call: -; j_call: TRBJ1-1; clone_size: many; v_call: TRBV29-1; cdr3_nt: TGCAGCGTGAGCGCCGGGACACCTAACACTGAAGCTTTCTTT; cdr3_aa: CSVSAGTPNTEAFF
d_call: -; j_call: TRBJ1-1; clone_size: many; v_call: TRBV7-2; cdr3_nt: TGTGCCAGCAGCTCATACGGACCGAACACTGAAGCTTTCTTT; cdr3_aa: CASSSYGPNTEAFF
d_call: -; j_call: TRBJ2-1; clone_size: -; v_call: TRBV29-1; cdr3_nt: TGCAGCGTTGAAGCTAGCGTGGCGGGTGAGCAGTTCTTC; cdr3_aa: CSVEASVAGEQFF
d_call: -; j_call: TRBJ2-3; clone_size: many; v_call: TRBV7-8; cdr3_nt: TGTGCCAGCAGCTTCACCTGGACCGATACGCAGTATTTT; cdr3_aa: CASSFTWTDTQYF
d_call: -; j_call: TRBJ2-7; clone_size: -; v_call: TRBV20-1; cdr3_nt: TGCAGTGCTAGAACCGGGACCGAGGACTACGAGCAGTACTTC; cdr3_aa: CSARTGTEDYEQYF
d_call: -; j_call: TRBJ1-2; clone_size: -; v_call: TRBV6-2/TRBV6-3; cdr3_nt: TGTGCCAGCAGTTACCCAGGCGGTGGGGATGGCTACACCTTC; cdr3_aa: CASSYPGGGDGYTF
d_call: -; j_call: TRBJ1-5; clone_size: many; v_call: TRBV6-1; cdr3_nt: TGTGCCAGCAGTGAGTTCGGGGGAACTAATCAGCCCCAGCATTTT; cdr3_aa: CASSEFGGTNQPQHF
d_call: TRBD1; j_call: TRBJ1-4; clone_size: many; v_call: TRBV11-3; cdr3_nt: TGTGCCAGCAGCTTAGGAATCACAGGGGCCCGCGAAAAACTGTTTTTT; cdr3_aa: CASSLGITGAREKLFF
d_call: TRBD1; j_call: TRBJ1-2; clone_size: many; v_call: TRBV6-1; cdr3_nt: TGTGCCAGCACCTCGACAGGGGGTGGAGGCTACACCTTC; cdr3_aa: CASTSTGGGGYTF
d_call: TRBD1; j_call: TRBJ1-2; clone_size: many; v_call: TRBV28; cdr3_nt: TGTGCCAGCAGAACGGGACAGAAGGACTATGGCTACACCTTC; cdr3_aa: CASRTGQKDYGYTF
d_call: TRBD2; j_call: TRBJ2-3; clone_size: many; v_call: TRBV20-1; cdr3_nt: TGCAGTGCTAGACAACTAGCGGGAGGGGGAGATACGCAGTATTTT; cdr3_aa: CSARQLAGGGDTQYF
d_call: -; j_call: TRBJ2-3; clone_size: many; v_call: TRBV15; cdr3_nt: TGTGCCACCAGCCAACCTGCCGGGGAGGTATATACGCAGTATTTT; cdr3_aa: CATSQPAGEVYTQYF
d_call: TRBD2; j_call: TRBJ2-1; clone_size: many; v_call: TRBV3-1; cdr3_nt: TGTGCCAGCAGGCCTCCCGGGACTAGCGGATACAATGAGCAGTTCTTC; cdr3_aa: CASRPPGTSGYNEQFF
d_call: -; j_call: TRBJ1-1; clone_size: -; v_call: TRBV3-1; cdr3_nt: TGTGCCAGCAGCCAAAGAAGGGAGGGGCAACGCGGGAACACTGAAGCTTTCTTT; cdr3_aa: CASSQRREGQRGNTEAFF
d_call: -; j_call: TRBJ1-5; clone_size: few; v_call: TRBV19; cdr3_nt: TGTGCCAGTAGTATAATGGGGAACAGCAATCAGCCCCAGCATTTT; cdr3_aa: CASSIMGNSNQPQHF
d_call: -; j_call: TRBJ2-2; clone_size: many; v_call: TRBV30; cdr3_nt: TGTGCCTGGAGCACAAACGGCAGGCCCACCGGGGAGCTGTTTTTT; cdr3_aa: CAWSTNGRPTGELFF
d_call: TRBD1; j_call: TRBJ1-1; clone_size: few; v_call: TRBV28; cdr3_nt: TGTGCCAGCAGTTCCCAGCGAGGACAGGGGGCACGGGAAACTGAAGCTTTCTTT; cdr3_aa: CASSSQRGQGARETEAFF
d_call: TRBD1; j_call: TRBJ1-5; clone_size: many; v_call: TRBV20-1; cdr3_nt: TGCAGTGCTTCAATACAGGGGGTTGCCTATCAGCCCCAGCATTTT; cdr3_aa: CSASIQGVAYQPQHF
d_call: -; j_call: TRBJ2-7; clone_size: many; v_call: TRBV29-1; cdr3_nt: TGCAGCGTTGAAGGGGGACCCCTCGACTCCTACGAGCAGTACTTC; cdr3_aa: CSVEGGPLDSYEQYF
d_call: TRBD1; j_call: TRBJ2-7; clone_size: few; v_call: TRBV6-1; cdr3_nt: TGTGCCAGCACCGGACAGGGGAGCTCCTACGAGCAGTACTTC; cdr3_aa: CASTGQGSSYEQYF
d_call: TRBD1; j_call: TRBJ1-5; clone_size: -; v_call: TRBV7-2; cdr3_nt: TGTGCCAGCAGCTCCCGGACAGGGGGCGGACAGCCCCAGCATTTT; cdr3_aa: CASSSRTGGGQPQHF
d_call: -; j_call: TRBJ1-5; clone_size: many; v_call: TRBV24-1; cdr3_nt: TGTGCCACCAGTGCGATAGGGGAGCAGCCCCAGCATTTT; cdr3_aa: CATSAIGEQPQHF
d_call: TRBD2; j_call: TRBJ2-2; clone_size: -; v_call: TRBV6-5; cdr3_nt: TGTGCCAGCAGTTACCGGCGACTAGCGGGAGACGGGGAGCTGTTTTTT; cdr3_aa: CASSYRRLAGDGELFF
d_call: -; j_call: TRBJ1-1; clone_size: many; v_call: TRBV20-1; cdr3_nt: TGCAGTGCTAGTTGGGGCGGCACTGAAGCTTTCTTT; cdr3_aa: CSASWGGTEAFF
d_call: TRBD1; j_call: TRBJ1-1; clone_size: many; v_call: TRBV28; cdr3_nt: TGTGCCAGCAGTTTAGGGACAGGGGTCACTGAAGCTTTCTTT; cdr3_aa: CASSLGTGVTEAFF
d_call: -; j_call: TRBJ1-5; clone_size: many; v_call: TRBV28; cdr3_nt: TGTGCCAGCAGTCAGGGACAATGGGTCAATCAGCCCCAGCATTTT; cdr3_aa: CASSQGQWVNQPQHF
d_call: -; j_call: TRBJ2-3; clone_size: once; v_call: TRBV6-2/TRBV6-3; cdr3_nt: TGCGCCAGCAGTGACTTCGGACGGGCAGATACGCAGTATTTT; cdr3_aa: CASSDFGRADTQYF
d_call: -; j_call: TRBJ2-2; clone_size: -; v_call: TRBV18; cdr3_nt: TGTGCCAGCTCACCACCGTCAATAGGTGCCGGGGAGCTGTTTTTT; cdr3_aa: CASSPPSIGAGELFF
d_call: -; j_call: TRBJ1-4; clone_size: -; v_call: TRBV5-1; cdr3_nt: TGCGCCAGCAGCTTGGTGGGACAAACTAATGAAAAACTGTTTTTT; cdr3_aa: CASSLVGQTNEKLFF
d_call: -; j_call: TRBJ2-7; clone_size: few; v_call: TRBV19; cdr3_nt: TGTGCCAGTAGTCAATTCCCGACCTACGAGCAGTACTTC; cdr3_aa: CASSQFPTYEQYF
d_call: TRBD1; j_call: TRBJ2-3; clone_size: many; v_call: TRBV20-1; cdr3_nt: TGCAGTGCTAGAGATCAGGGACAGGGAACAGATACGCAGTATTTT; cdr3_aa: CSARDQGQGTDTQYF
d_call: -; j_call: TRBJ1-5; clone_size: -; v_call: TRBV4-1; cdr3_nt: TGCGCCAGCAGCCAACCAGCAGGGTCTCTTAGCAATCAGCCCCAGCATTTT; cdr3_aa: CASSQPAGSLSNQPQHF
d_call: -; j_call: TRBJ2-7; clone_size: few; v_call: TRBV20-1; cdr3_nt: TGCAGTGCTAGAGCCCCCTCTATAGGCTACGAGCAGTACTTC; cdr3_aa: CSARAPSIGYEQYF
d_call: TRBD1; j_call: TRBJ1-2; clone_size: many; v_call: TRBV20-1; cdr3_nt: TGCAGTGCTGGCGGACAGGGGGACTATGGCTACACCTTC; cdr3_aa: CSAGGQGDYGYTF
d_call: TRBD1; j_call: TRBJ1-6; clone_size: many; v_call: TRBV7-6; cdr3_nt: TGTGCCAGCAGCCTCTCCCCGGGGACAGGGGATTCACCCCTCCACTTT; cdr3_aa: CASSLSPGTGDSPLHF
d_call: -; j_call: TRBJ2-4; clone_size: -; v_call: TRBV29-1; cdr3_nt: TGCAGCGTTGGGAGAATCAGTCAGGGGAACATTCAGTACTTC; cdr3_aa: CSVGRISQGNIQYF
d_call: TRBD1; j_call: TRBJ1-1; clone_size: many; v_call: TRBV18; cdr3_nt: TGTGCCAGCTCACCGCTGGGACAGCCGAACACTGAAGCTTTCTTT; cdr3_aa: CASSPLGQPNTEAFF
d_call: -; j_call: TRBJ1-5; clone_size: many; v_call: TRBV6-1; cdr3_nt: TGTGCCAGCAGTCCTGGACCCCGCCGGGGGCAGCCCCAGCATTTT; cdr3_aa: CASSPGPRRGQPQHF
d_call: -; j_call: TRBJ1-1; clone_size: many; v_call: TRBV12-3/TRBV12-4; cdr3_nt: TGTGCCAGCAGTTTCAGGGCGTATCAAGCTTTCTTT; cdr3_aa: CASSFRAYQAFF
d_call: TRBD2; j_call: TRBJ2-5; clone_size: -; v_call: TRBV5-1; cdr3_nt: TGCGCCAGCAAAGCGGGAGAAAAAGAGACCCAGTACTTC; cdr3_aa: CASKAGEKETQYF
d_call: -; j_call: TRBJ2-1; clone_size: many; v_call: TRBV15; cdr3_nt: TGTGCCACCAGCAGCGCCGAAATTTCCGTCAATGAGCAGTTCTTC; cdr3_aa: CATSSAEISVNEQFF
d_call: -; j_call: TRBJ1-5; clone_size: few; v_call: TRBV6-2/TRBV6-3; cdr3_nt: TGTGCCAGCAGTTACGGGCCCTATAGCAATCAGCCCCAGCATTTT; cdr3_aa: CASSYGPYSNQPQHF
d_call: -; j_call: TRBJ2-1; clone_size: many; v_call: TRBV14; cdr3_nt: TGTGCCAGCAGCTATACAACTTACAATGAGCAGTTCTTC; cdr3_aa: CASSYTTYNEQFF
d_call: TRBD1; j_call: TRBJ1-2; clone_size: many; v_call: TRBV28; cdr3_nt: TGTGCCAGCCGAGGGACAGGGGAGACGAGGTATGGCTACACCTTC; cdr3_aa: CASRGTGETRYGYTF
d_call: -; j_call: TRBJ2-1; clone_size: many; v_call: TRBV28; cdr3_nt: TGTGCCAGCAGGGAATTACGACTCCGGGGCTTCCATGAGCAGTTCTTC; cdr3_aa: CASRELRLRGFHEQFF
d_call: TRBD1; j_call: TRBJ2-5; clone_size: many; v_call: TRBV18; cdr3_nt: TGTGCCAGCTCACCACGGGAGACAGGGGGTTCCGACAGAGAGACCCAGTACTTC; cdr3_aa: CASSPRETGGSDRETQYF
d_call: TRBD1; j_call: TRBJ2-3; clone_size: few; v_call: TRBV18; cdr3_nt: TGTGCCAGCTCACCAGGCCCAGGGGGCAAAACAGATACGCAGTATTTT; cdr3_aa: CASSPGPGGKTDTQYF
d_call: -; j_call: TRBJ2-1; clone_size: -; v_call: TRBV7-8; cdr3_nt: TGTGCCAGCAGCTTTGTGGGAGTCAGGCACAATGAGCAGTTCTTC; cdr3_aa: CASSFVGVRHNEQFF
d_call: TRBD2; j_call: TRBJ2-2; clone_size: many; v_call: TRBV7-8; cdr3_nt: TGTGCCAGCAGCTACCCTACCTGGCTAGCGGGATTGAACACCGGGGAGCTGTTTTTT; cdr3_aa: CASSYPTWLAGLNTGELFF
d_call: -; j_call: TRBJ2-1; clone_size: many; v_call: TRBV6-5; cdr3_nt: TGTGCCAGCAGTTACTCGAAAAGCGGGTCCTACAATGAGCAGTTCTTC; cdr3_aa: CASSYSKSGSYNEQFF
d_call: -; j_call: TRBJ1-5; clone_size: many; v_call: TRBV2; cdr3_nt: TGTGCCAGCAGGGGCCTGGGGGGCGAGAATCAGCCCCAGCATTTT; cdr3_aa: CASRGLGGENQPQHF
d_call: -; j_call: TRBJ2-7; clone_size: -; v_call: TRBV29-1; cdr3_nt: TGCAACGTTGACTGGACAGACGAGCAGTACTTC; cdr3_aa: CNVDWTDEQYF
d_call: -; j_call: TRBJ2-6; clone_size: once; v_call: TRBV24-1; cdr3_nt: TGTGCCACCAGTGATCCAGGACTCCTGGCTGGGGCCAACGTCCTGACTTTC; cdr3_aa: CATSDPGLLAGANVLTF
d_call: TRBD2; j_call: TRBJ2-5; clone_size: many; v_call: TRBV4-2; cdr3_nt: TGTGCCAGCAGCCAAGGGACTAGCGGGAGGGATGAGACCCAGTACTTC; cdr3_aa: CASSQGTSGRDETQYF
d_call: -; j_call: TRBJ1-2; clone_size: few; v_call: TRBV6-2/TRBV6-3; cdr3_nt: TGTGCCAGCAGTGCGGGGCACTTCTACACCTTC; cdr3_aa: CASSAGHFYTF
d_call: -; j_call: TRBJ2-5; clone_size: many; v_call: TRBV11-2; cdr3_nt: TGTGCCAGCAGCTGGGAGCCGTACCAAGAGACCCAGTACTTC; cdr3_aa: CASSWEPYQETQYF